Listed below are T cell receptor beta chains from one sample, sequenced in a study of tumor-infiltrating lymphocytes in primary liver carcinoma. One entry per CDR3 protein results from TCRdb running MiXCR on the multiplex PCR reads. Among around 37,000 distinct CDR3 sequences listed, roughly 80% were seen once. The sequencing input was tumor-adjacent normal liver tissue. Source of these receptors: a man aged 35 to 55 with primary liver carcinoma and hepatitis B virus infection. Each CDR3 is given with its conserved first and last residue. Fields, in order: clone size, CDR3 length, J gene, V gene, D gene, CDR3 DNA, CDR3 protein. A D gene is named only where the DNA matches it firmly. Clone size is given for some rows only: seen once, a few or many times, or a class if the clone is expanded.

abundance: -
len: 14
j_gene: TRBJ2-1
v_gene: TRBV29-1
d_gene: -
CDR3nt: TGCAGCGCTTCTCGCCGGAGCTCCTACAATGAGCAGTTCTTC
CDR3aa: CSASRRSSYNEQFF

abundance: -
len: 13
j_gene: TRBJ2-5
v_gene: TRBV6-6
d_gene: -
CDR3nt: TGTGCCGGCAGTTACCAGGGCGGGGAGACCCAATACTTC
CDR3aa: CAGSYQGGETQYF

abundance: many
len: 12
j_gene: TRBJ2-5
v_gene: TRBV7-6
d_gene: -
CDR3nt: TGTGCCAGCAGCCGGTCTGAGGGGACCCAGTACTTC
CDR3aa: CASSRSEGTQYF

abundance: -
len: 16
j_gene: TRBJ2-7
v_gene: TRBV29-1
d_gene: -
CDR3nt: TGCAGCGCCATGACATCTGGGGCTGGCACCCCCTACGACCAGTACTTC
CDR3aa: CSAMTSGAGTPYDQYF

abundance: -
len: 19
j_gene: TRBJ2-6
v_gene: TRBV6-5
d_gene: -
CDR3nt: TGTGCCAGTAGCCGACCCCGGGCAGGGCCCTTATCTTGGGCCAACGTCCTGACTTTC
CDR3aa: CASSRPRAGPLSWANVLTF

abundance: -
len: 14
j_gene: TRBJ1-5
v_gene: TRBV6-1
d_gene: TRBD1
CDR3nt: TGTGTCAGCAGTCTAGAGGGGGCCGCTCAGCCCCAGCATTTT
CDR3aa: CVSSLEGAAQPQHF

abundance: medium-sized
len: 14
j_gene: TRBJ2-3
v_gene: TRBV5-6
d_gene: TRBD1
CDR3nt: TGTGCCAGCAGCTTGCAGGGGGCAACAGATACGCAGTATTTT
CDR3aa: CASSLQGATDTQYF

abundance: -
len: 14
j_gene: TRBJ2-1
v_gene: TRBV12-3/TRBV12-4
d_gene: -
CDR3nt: TGTGCCAGCAGTTTAGGCTCAATTGACAATGAGCAGTTTTTC
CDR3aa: CASSLGSIDNEQFF

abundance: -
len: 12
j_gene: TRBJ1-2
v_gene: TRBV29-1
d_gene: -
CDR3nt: TGCAGTGTTGACTTAGGGGTAGGCGGCTACACCTTC
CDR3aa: CSVDLGVGGYTF

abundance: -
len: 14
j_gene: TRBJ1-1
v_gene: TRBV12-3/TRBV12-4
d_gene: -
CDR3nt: TGTGCCAGCAGTTTAGGGCTCGTGAATACTGAAGCTTCCTTT
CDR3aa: CASSLGLVNTEASF

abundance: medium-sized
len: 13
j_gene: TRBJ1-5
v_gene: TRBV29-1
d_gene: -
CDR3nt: TGCAGCGCCGGAGGGGGAGCGAATCAGCCCCAGCATTTT
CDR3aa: CSAGGGANQPQHF

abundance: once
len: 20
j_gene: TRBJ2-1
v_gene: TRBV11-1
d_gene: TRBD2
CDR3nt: TGTGCCAGTAGCATAGGAAAGATTAGCGGGGCCTCACGGTTCGGCAATGAGGAGTTCTTC
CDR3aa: CASSIGKISGASRFGNEEFF

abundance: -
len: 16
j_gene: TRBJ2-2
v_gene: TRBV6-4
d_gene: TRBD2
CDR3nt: TGTGCCAGCAGTAATGCCGGGACTACAGACACCGGGGAACTGTTTTTT
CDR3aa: CASSNAGTTDTGELFF

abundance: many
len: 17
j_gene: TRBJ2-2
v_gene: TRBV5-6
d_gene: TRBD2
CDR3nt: TGTGCCAGCAGCTTATGGGGACTAGTGCGGACAACCGGGGAGCTGTTTTTT
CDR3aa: CASSLWGLVRTTGELFF

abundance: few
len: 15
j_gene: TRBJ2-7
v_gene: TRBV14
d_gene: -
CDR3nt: TGTGCCAGGAGCCCCTCGGGACGGAAACTGTACGAGCAGTACTTC
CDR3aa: CARSPSGRKLYEQYF

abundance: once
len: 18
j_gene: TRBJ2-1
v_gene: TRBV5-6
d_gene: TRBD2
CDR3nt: TGTGCCAGCAGCCGGGGACTAGCGGGAGTTTTGACCTATAATGGGCAGTCCTTC
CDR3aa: CASSRGLAGVLTYNGQSF

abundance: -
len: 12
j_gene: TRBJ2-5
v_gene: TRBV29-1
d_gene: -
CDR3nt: TGCAGGCTTAGGGACGGTCAAGAGACACAGTACTTC
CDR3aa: CRLRDGQETQYF

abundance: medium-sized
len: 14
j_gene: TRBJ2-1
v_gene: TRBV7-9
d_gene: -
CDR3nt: TGTGCCAGCAGACCTACGGGCGGGGTAGATGAGCAGTTCTTC
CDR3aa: CASRPTGGVDEQFF

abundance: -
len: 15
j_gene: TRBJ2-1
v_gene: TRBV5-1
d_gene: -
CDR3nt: TGCGCCAGCAGCGCGGGACGAGCAGGGTACAATGAGCAGTTCTTC
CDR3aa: CASSAGRAGYNEQFF

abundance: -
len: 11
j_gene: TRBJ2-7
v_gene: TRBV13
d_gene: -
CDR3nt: TGTGCCAGCCCCCGAGGGGGCGAGCAGTACTTC
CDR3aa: CASPRGGEQYF

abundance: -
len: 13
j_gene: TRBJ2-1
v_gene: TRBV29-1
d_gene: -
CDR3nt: TGCAGCGCTGTACTTATCACCTACAATGAGCAGTTCTTC
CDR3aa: CSAVLITYNEQFF

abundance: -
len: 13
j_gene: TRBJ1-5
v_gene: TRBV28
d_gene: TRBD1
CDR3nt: TGTGCCAGCAGTTTGACAGGGGGAACAGCCCCAGCATTT
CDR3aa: CASSLTGGTAPAF

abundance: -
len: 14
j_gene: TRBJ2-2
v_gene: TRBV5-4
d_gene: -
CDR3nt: TGTGCCAGCAGCCCCCGACTGGGGCCCGGGGAGCTGTTTTTT
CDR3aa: CASSPRLGPGELFF

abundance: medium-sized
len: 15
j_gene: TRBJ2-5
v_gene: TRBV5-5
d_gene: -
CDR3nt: TGTGCCAGCAGCTTGGAATCAGGCCCTAGGGAGACCCAGTACTTC
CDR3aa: CASSLESGPRETQYF

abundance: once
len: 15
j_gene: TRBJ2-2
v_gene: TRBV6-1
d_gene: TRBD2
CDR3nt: TGTGCCAACAGTCCCCTAGCGGGAGAAACCGGGGAGTTGTTTTTT
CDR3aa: CANSPLAGETGELFF

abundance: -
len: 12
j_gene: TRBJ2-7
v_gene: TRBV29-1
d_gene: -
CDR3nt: TGCAGCGTTCGGGAGAAGGCCTACGGGCAGTACTTC
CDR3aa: CSVREKAYGQYF

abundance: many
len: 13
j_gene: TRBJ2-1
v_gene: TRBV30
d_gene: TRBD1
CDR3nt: TGTGCCTGGAGTGTCCGGTCAGGGGGTGAGCAGTTCTTC
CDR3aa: CAWSVRSGGEQFF

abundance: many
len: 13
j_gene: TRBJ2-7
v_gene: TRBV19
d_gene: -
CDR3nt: TGTGCCAGTAGTATGACAGTCTCCTACGAGCAGTACTTC
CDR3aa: CASSMTVSYEQYF

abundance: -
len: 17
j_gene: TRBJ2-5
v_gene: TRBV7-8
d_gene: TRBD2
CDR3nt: TGTGCCAGTAGCTTAGCGCTACTAGCGTGGTGGGGGGAGACCCAGTACTTC
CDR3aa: CASSLALLAWWGETQYF

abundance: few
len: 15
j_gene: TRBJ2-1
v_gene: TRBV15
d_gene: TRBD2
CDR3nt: TGTGCCACCAGCAGCTTAGCGGGGGGCTACAATGAGCAGTTCTTC
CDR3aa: CATSSLAGGYNEQFF

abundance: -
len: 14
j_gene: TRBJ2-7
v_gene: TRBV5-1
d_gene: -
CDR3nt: TGCGCCTGCAGCTTGGCAGGAGGTGAATACGAGCAGTACTTC
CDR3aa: CACSLAGGEYEQYF

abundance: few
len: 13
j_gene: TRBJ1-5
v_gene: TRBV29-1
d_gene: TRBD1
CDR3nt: TGCAGCGTCTCTGGACAGGGGTATCAGCCCCGGCATTTT
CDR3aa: CSVSGQGYQPRHF

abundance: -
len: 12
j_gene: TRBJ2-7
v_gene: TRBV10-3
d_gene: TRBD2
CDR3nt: TGTGTTATCAGCGGGACGGGGTACGAGCAGTACTTC
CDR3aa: CVISGTGYEQYF

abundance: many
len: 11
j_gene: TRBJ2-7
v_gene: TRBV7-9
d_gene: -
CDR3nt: TGTGCCGCCGGGGGTAATTACGAGCAGTACTTC
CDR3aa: CAAGGNYEQYF

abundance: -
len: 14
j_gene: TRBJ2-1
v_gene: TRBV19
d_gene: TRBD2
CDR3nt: TGTGCCAGTAGTATCGTAGCGGGAGGGGGTGAGCAGTTCTTC
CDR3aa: CASSIVAGGGEQFF

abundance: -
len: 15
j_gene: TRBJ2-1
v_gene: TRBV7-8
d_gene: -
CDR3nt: TGTGCCAACAGCGAAGGGAATAGCTCCTACAATGAGCAGTTCTTC
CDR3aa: CANSEGNSSYNEQFF

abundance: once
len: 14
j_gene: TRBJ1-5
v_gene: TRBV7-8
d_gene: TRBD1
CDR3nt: TGTGCCAACAGCTTCGGGACAGTCTATCAGCCCCAACATTTT
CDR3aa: CANSFGTVYQPQHF

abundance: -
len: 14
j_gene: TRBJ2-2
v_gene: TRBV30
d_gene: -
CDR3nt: TGTGCCTGGAGAGGTCAGGAGGACACTGAGGAGCTATTTTTT
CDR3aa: CAWRGQEDTEELFF

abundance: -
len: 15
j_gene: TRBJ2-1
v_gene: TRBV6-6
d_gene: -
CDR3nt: TGTGCCAGCAGTCTAACCTGGACAAGGGTCAATGAGCAATTCTTC
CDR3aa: CASSLTWTRVNEQFF

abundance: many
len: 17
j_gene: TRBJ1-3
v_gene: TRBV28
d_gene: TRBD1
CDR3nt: TGTGCCAGCAGTTTAATTACGGGACAGACCTCTGGAAACACCATATATTTT
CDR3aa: CASSLITGQTSGNTIYF

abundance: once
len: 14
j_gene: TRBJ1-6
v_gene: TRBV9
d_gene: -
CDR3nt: TGTGCCCGCAGCGAGGGAAAGGGAAATTCACCCCTCCACTTT
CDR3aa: CARSEGKGNSPLHF

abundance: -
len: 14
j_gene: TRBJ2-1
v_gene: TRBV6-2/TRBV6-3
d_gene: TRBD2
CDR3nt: TGTGCCAGCAGCTCCGACCTGACTAGCCATGACCAGTTCTTC
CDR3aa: CASSSDLTSHDQFF

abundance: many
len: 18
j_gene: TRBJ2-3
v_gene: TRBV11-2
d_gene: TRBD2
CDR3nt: TGTGCCAGCAGCTTAGAACGCGCGCGGGGGGGTTTAACAGATACGCAGTATTTT
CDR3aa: CASSLERARGGLTDTQYF

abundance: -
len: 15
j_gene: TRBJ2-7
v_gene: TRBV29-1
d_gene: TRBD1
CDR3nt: TGCAGTGTTGAAGTTAGGGACAGTTTTAACTACGAGCAGTACTTC
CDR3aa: CSVEVRDSFNYEQYF

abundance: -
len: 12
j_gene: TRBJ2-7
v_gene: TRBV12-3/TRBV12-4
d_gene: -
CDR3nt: TGTGCCAGTAGTTTCGGACGGTACGATCAGTACTTC
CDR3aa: CASSFGRYDQYF